The next 3 T cell receptor beta chains were all read from a single sample in a study of blood T cell repertoires in COVID-19. Generated by immunoSEQ multiplex PCR, the TCRdb table keeps only in-frame clones and is missing some. The table lists almost 250,000 clones, approximately 85% of them singletons. The sequenced material came from PBMCs or T cells enriched from blood (not recorded which). Receptors originate from a woman between 45 and 60 years old with acute COVID-19.

The chain couples TRBV3-1 (or the pseudogene TRBV3-2) to TRBJ1-2; possible D gene TRBD1, 6 bases. The CDR3 loop spans 16 amino acids. Germline V CDR1 and CDR2: LGHDT, YNNKEL (reference sequence). The V end was cut by 3 bases, the J end by 8 bases, with 22 bases between. CDR3 coding DNA: TGTGCCAGCAGCCACCGGACAGCGTCGAGCGGTGGGGGCTACACCTTC. This translates into CASSHRTASSGGGYTF.

V is TRBV12-3 or TRBV12-4 and J is TRBJ2-7; the D gene is possibly TRBD2 (6 bases). The CDR3 covers 13 residues. Trimming cost V 3 bases and J 2 bases, with 8 bases left between them. The CDR3 spells CASSFGGTYEQYF. Written as DNA, the CDR3 is TGTGCCAGCAGTTTTGGGGGGACCTACGAGCAGTACTTC.

The chain uses TRBV12-3 or TRBV12-4 and TRBJ2-7; TRBD1 agrees at 7 bases. V was clipped by 5 bases and J by 7 bases; unmatched bases: 2. CDR3 size: 11 residues. CDR3 DNA: TGTGCCAGCAGTCACAGGGGTGAGCAGTACTTC. Protein product: CASSHRGEQYF.